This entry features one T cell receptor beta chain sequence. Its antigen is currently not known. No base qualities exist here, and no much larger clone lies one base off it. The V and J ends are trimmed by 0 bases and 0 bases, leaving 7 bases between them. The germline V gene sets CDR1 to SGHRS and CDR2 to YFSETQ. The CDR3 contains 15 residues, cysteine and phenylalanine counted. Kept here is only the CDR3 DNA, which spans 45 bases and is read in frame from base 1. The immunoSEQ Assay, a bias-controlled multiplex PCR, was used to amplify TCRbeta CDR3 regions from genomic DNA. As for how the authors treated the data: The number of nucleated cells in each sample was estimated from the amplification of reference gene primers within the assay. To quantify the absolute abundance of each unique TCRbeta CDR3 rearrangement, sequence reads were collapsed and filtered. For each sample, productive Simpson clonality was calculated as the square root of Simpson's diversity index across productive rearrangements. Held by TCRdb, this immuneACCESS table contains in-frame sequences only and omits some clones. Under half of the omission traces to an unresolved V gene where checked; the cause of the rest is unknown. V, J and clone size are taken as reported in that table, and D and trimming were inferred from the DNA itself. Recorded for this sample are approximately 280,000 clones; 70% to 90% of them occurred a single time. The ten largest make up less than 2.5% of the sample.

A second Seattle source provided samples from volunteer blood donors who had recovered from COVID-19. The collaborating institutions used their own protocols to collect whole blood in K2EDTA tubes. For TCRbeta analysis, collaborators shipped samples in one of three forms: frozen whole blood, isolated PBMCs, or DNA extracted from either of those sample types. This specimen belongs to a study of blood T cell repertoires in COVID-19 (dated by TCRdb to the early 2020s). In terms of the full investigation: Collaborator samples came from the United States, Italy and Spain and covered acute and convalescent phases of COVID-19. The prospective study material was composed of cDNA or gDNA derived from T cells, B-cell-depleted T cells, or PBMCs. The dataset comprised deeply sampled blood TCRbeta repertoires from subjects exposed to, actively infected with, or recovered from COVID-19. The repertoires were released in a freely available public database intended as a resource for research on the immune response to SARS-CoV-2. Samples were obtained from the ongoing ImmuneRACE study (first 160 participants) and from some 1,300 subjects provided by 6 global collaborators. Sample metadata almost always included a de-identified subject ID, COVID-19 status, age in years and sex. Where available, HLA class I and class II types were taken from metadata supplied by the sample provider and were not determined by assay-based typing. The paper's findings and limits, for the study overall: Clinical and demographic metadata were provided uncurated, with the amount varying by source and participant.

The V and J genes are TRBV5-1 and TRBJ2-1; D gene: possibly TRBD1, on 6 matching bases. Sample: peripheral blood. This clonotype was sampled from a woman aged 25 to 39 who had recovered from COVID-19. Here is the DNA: TGCGCCAGCAGCTTGGAAGGGGGCTCCTACAATGAGCAGTTCTTC. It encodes CASSLEGGSYNEQFF.